The next 14 T cell receptor beta chains were all read from a single sample in a study of blood T cell repertoires in COVID-19. Assay: immunoSEQ multiplex PCR; the TCRdb copy retains only in-frame clones and omits some. This table holds 650,000 to 800,000 clones, more than 80% found once. Material for sequencing was peripheral blood. The receptor source for this set is a woman aged 18-30 years with acute or convalescent COVID-19.

The rearrangement uses TRBV6-5 and TRBJ2-3; tentatively, D is TRBD1 (6 bases). Per germline, CDR1 MNHEY and CDR2 SVGAGI. This CDR3 has 16 amino acids. V was pared by 4 bases and J by 1 base, with 15 bases between. The CDR3 reads CASSSYRDGGTDTQYF. The CDR3 DNA follows: TGTGCCAGCAGTTCATACAGGGACGGGGGCACAGATACGCAGTATTTT.

The chain combines TRBV30 with TRBJ1-5; D gene uncertain. V was clipped by 1 base and J by 4 bases, with 11 bases between them. The germline V gene has CDR1 GTSNPN and CDR2 SVGIG (reference sequence). The CDR3 spans 14 residues. CDR3 DNA sequence: TGTGCCTGGAGTGACCTGGGCCTGAATCAGCCCCAGCATTTT. Its translation is CAWSDLGLNQPQHF.

This chain links TRBV29-1 with TRBJ1-5; 9 bases are a match to TRBD1. The CDR3 runs 12 residues. Germline CDR1 reads SQVTM; CDR2 reads ANQGSEA. The trim removed 7 bases at V and 7 bases at J, leaving 5 bases unmatched. The CDR3 loop is CSGGDRGQPQHF. The CDR3 DNA follows: TGCAGCGGGGGCGACAGGGGGCAGCCCCAGCATTTT.

The chain has TRBV7-2 and TRBJ2-7; 12 bases are a match to TRBD1. This CDR3 region has 16 residues. Per germline, CDR1 SGHTA and CDR2 FQGNSA. With V trimmed by 5 bases and J by 6 bases, 11 bases remained unmatched. The DNA of the CDR3 is TGTGCCAGCAGCCCGCGTTTGGGACAGGGGGCTTCCGAGCAGTACTTC. Amino acid sequence: CASSPRLGQGASEQYF. Full variable domain (rest looked up from reference TRBV7-2 and TRBJ2-7): GAGVSQSPSNKVTEKGKDVELRCDPISGHTALYWYRQSLGQGLEFLIYFQGNSAPDKSGLPSDRFSAERTGGSVSTLTIQRTQQEDSAVYLCASSPRLGQGASEQYFGPGTRLTVT.

V gene TRBV19 combines with J gene TRBJ2-3; D remains ambiguous. Trimming removed 5 bases from V and 4 bases from J, with 10 bases in between. The CDR3 is 13 residues long. Looked up from germline, CDR1 is LNHDA and CDR2 is SQIVND (reference sequence). CDR3 amino acids: CASSEIPPDTQYF. The CDR3 DNA is TGTGCCAGTAGTGAGATCCCCCCAGATACGCAGTATTTT.

This chain joins TRBV7-9 and TRBJ2-3, with TRBD2 identical over 14 bases. Germline values: CDR1 SEHNR, CDR2 FQNEAQ (reference sequence). J lost 6 bases, V lost 5 bases, and 7 bases had no gene match. CDR3 length equals 16 residues. Here the CDR3 DNA reads TGTGCCAGCAGCCCATCGACTAGCGGGGGGGTTGATACGCAGTATTTT. Translated: CASSPSTSGGVDTQYF. Drawing the rest from reference TRBV7-9 and TRBJ2-3, the complete variable domain is DTGVSQNPRHKITKRGQNVTFRCDPISEHNRLYWYRQTLGQGPEFLTYFQNEAQLEKSRLLSDRFSAERPKGSFSTLEIQRTEQGDSAMYLCASSPSTSGGVDTQYFGPGTRLTVL.

The chain combines TRBV2 with TRBJ1-2, with D uncertain. Germline CDR1 is SNHLY and CDR2 is FYNNEI. V lost 0 bases to trimming and J lost 12 bases, with 17 bases between them. The CDR3 contains 14 residues. The CDR3 reads CASSEARGPSRDTF. The CDR3 DNA follows: TGTGCCAGCAGTGAAGCGAGAGGCCCCAGCCGAGACACCTTC.

V is TRBV7-7 and J is TRBJ1-2, with 10 bases identical to TRBD1. V lost 4 bases and J lost 5; bases outside the gene matches: 7. Germline V gives CDR1 SSHAT, CDR2 FNYEAQ (reference sequence). CDR3 length: 15 amino acids. CDR3 sequence reads: CASSSGTGVGYGYTF. The CDR3 DNA is TGTGCCAGCAGCTCGGGGACAGGGGTCGGGTATGGCTACACCTTC.

The CDR3 DNA is TGTGCCAGCAGTTTATCAACGGACAGGTTTGCAACTAATGAAAAACTGTTTTTT. As protein: CASSLSTDRFATNEKLFF. The rearrangement joins TRBV27 to TRBJ1-4; the match to TRBD1 covers 7 bases. The CDR3 has 18 residues. J lost 0 bases, V lost 0 bases, and 7 bases had no gene match. The germline gives CDR1 MNHEY, CDR2 SMNVEV (reference sequence).

V usage is TRBV7-9 and J usage is TRBJ2-7; a weak D match, TRBD2 (5 bases). Trimming shortened V by 1 base and J by 5 bases, and 9 bases separated the two germline ends. CDR3 size: 13 residues. Germline CDR1 SEHNR, CDR2 FQNEAQ (reference sequence). CDR3 sequence (DNA): TGTGCCAGCAGCTTAGGCATGAGGGACGAGCAGTACTTC. Its translation: CASSLGMRDEQYF.

A single count supports this clone. The chain couples TRBV2 to TRBJ2-3; 8 bases align to TRBD1. Germline V CDR1 and CDR2: SNHLY, FYNNEI. CDR3 length equals 15 residues. Trimming took 4 bases from V and 6 from J; bases not matched to a gene: 9. CDR3: CASSADRGPPDTQYF. DNA for the CDR3: TGTGCCAGCAGTGCAGACAGGGGACCCCCGGATACGCAGTATTTT.

The chain links TRBV6-6 to TRBJ1-3, with D hard to call. Between the trimmed V and J ends, which lost 6 bases and 4 bases, there was a span of 7 bases. There are 12 residues in the CDR3. The V gene's germline CDR1 is MNHNY and CDR2 SVGAGI (reference sequence). CDR3 nucleotide sequence: TGTGCCAGCAGCCCGACAGGAAACACCATATATTTT. This codes for CASSPTGNTIYF.

The chain's CDR3 is CASGKQAGYNEQFF. The CDR3 DNA follows: TGTGCCAGCGGGAAGCAGGCGGGCTACAATGAGCAGTTCTTC. The rearrangement joins TRBV2 to TRBJ2-1, with a tentative D call TRBD2 (5 bases). There are 14 residues in the CDR3. Germline values: CDR1 SNHLY, CDR2 FYNNEI. V lost 8 bases and J lost 3, with 14 bases in between.

The chain links TRBV6-6 to TRBJ1-5, with 9 bases lining up with TRBD1. The CDR3 consists of 14 residues. The ends lost 5 bases at V and 4 bases at J; junction bases unmatched: 3. Germline V gene lookup returns CDR1 MNHNY and CDR2 SVGAGI (reference sequence). The CDR3 loop reads CASSPDRGNQPQHF. Here the CDR3 DNA reads TGTGCCAGCAGTCCGGACAGGGGTAATCAGCCCCAGCATTTT.